This record looks at one TCR beta chain sequence and its context. CDR3 length equals 14 residues. CDR1 MNHNS and CDR2 SASEGT come from the germline V gene. V was shortened by 8 bases and J by 4 bases, with 18 bases between the two germline ends. Profiling relied on immunoSEQ multiplex PCR, and the TCRdb table lists in-frame clones only, not all of them. The sample lists more than 40,000 clones, 80% to 85% seen once, with approximately 22% in the top ten. These data are taken from a study of OX40 agonist ivuxolimab in advanced cancers. Study information: Of the patients, three showed partial responses, one with hepatocellular carcinoma and two with cutaneous melanoma.

The origin of this receptor is an adult with an advanced solid tumor such as melanoma, head and neck, liver or kidney cancer. Material: CD4+ or CD8+ T cells sorted from blood, obtained in a trial of the OX40 agonist ivuxolimab. The J gene is TRBJ2-7, the V gene TRBV6-1; maybe TRBD2 (6 bases). The CDR3 here is CASGDWGTRYEQYF. The CDR3 DNA is TGTGCCAGCGGGGACTGGGGCACTAGATACGAGCAGTACTTC.